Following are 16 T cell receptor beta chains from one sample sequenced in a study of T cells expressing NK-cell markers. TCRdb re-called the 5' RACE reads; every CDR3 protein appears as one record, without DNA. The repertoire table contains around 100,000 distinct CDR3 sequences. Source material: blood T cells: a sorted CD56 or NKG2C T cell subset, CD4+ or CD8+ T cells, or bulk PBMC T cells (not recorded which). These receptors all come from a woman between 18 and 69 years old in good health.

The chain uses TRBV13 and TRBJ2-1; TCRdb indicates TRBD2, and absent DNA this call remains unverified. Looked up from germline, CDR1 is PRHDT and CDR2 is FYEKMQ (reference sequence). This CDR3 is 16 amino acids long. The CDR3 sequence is CASSNPGTSGLWEQFF.

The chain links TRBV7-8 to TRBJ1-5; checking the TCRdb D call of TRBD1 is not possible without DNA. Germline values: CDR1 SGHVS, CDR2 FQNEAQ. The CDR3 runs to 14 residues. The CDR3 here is CATQGGQANQPQHF.

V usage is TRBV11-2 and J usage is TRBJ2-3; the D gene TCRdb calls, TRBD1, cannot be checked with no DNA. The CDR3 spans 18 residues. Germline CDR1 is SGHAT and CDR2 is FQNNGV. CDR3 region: CASSLYGRTGGITDTQYF.

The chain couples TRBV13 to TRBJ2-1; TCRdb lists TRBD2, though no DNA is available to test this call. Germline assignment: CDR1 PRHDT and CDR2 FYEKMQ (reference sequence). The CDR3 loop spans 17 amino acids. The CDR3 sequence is CASSTQAGGPSYNEQFF.

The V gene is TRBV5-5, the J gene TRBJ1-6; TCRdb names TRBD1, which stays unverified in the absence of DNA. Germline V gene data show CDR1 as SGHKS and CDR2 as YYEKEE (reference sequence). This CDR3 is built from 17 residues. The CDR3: CASSSKTGTVANSPLHF.

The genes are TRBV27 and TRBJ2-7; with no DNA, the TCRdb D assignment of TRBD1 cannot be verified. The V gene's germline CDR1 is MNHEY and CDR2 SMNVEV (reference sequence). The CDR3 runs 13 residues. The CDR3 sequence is CASSLSSTSGQYF.

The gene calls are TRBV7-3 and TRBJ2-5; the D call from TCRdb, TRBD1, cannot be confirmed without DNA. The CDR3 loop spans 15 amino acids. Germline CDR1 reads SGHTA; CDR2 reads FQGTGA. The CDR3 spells CASTWGGGEQETQYF. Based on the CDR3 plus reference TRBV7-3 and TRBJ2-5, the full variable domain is GAGVSQTPSNKVTEKGKYVELRCDPISGHTALYWYRQSLGQGPEFLIYFQGTGAADDSGLPNDRFFAVRPEGSVSTLKIQRTERGDSAVYLCASTWGGGEQETQYFGPGTRLLVL.

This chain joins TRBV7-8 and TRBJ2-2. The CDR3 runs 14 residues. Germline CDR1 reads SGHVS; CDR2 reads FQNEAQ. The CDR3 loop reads CASSLVRNTGELFF.

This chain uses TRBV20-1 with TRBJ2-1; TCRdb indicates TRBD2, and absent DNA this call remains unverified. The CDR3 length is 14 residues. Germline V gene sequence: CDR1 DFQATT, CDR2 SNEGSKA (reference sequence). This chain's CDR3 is CSASAAGDYNEQFF.

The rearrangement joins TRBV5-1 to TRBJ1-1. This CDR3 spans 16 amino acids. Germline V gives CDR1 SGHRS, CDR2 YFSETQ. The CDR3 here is CASSLSPSSVNTEAFF.

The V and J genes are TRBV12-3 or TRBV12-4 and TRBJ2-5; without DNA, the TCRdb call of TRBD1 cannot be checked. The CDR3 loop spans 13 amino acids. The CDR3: CASSFPGQETQYF.

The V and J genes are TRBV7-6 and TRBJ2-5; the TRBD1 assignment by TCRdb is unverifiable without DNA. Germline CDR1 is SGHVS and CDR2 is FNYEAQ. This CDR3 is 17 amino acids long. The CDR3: CASSPALRGANEETQYF.

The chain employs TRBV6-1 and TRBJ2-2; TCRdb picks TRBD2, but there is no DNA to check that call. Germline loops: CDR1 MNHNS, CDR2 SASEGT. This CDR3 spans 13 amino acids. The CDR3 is CASSVGAEGELFF.

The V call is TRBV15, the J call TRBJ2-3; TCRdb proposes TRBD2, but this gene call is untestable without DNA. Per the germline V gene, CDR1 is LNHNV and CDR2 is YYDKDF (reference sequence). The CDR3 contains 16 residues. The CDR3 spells CATSRDSGTATDTQYF.

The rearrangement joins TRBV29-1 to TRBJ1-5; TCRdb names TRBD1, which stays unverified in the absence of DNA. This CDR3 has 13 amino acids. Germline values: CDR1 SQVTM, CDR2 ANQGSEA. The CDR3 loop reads CSVVPDKYQPQHF.

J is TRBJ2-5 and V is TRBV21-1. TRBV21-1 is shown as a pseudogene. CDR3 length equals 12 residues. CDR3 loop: CASSKPVLTQYF.